This paragraph covers one TCR beta chain sequence. Antigen unknown. The record originates from a study of PD-L1 blockade in urothelial cancer. Study-level background: It was at 3 weeks (second dose) and 6 weeks after treatment start that blood was analyzed. The study's findings and limits: Tumor-associated clones in blood expanded more at 3 weeks in durable-benefit patients.

The V and J ends lost 4 bases and 8 bases, in that order; junction bases with no gene match: 7. Germline V gene lookup returns CDR1 SGHDT and CDR2 YYEEEE. This CDR3 region has 14 residues. Assay used: immunoSEQ multiplex PCR; TCRdb lists only in-frame clones, some missing. Counted here are roughly 40,000 clones, around 83% occurring once; the ten biggest clones make up approximately 15%. The source material was PBMCs, sampled around atezolizumab (anti-PD-L1) treatment. This TCR derives from a man in his 60s with urothelial cancer. V and J are TRBV5-6 and TRBJ1-2; the match to TRBD1 covers 11 bases. The CDR3 nucleotides read TGTGCCAGCAGCCCACCCCGGACAGGGGGCGGCTACACCTTC. The encoded protein is CASSPPRTGGGYTF.